This TCR beta chain originates from a study of radiation and T cells in renal cell carcinoma. The method was immunoSEQ multiplex PCR; TCRdb's version includes in-frame clones alone and lacks a portion of them. The profile shows around 78,000 clones, approximately 90% of them singletons. Noted time point: blood 4 weeks post-SBRT, at nephrectomy. This sample's treatment: 15 Gy SBRT to primary tumor, nephrectomy 4 weeks later. This clone appeared a few times. Its antigen is not identified. Per germline, CDR1 LGHNA and CDR2 YSLEER. This CDR3 contains 16 residues. The V and J ends lost 1 base and 7 bases respectively, with 19 bases between them. General study points: Top tumor clonotypes rose in blood 2 weeks post-radiation, then contracted.

This chain connects TRBV4-3 to TRBJ1-2, with a possible D match to TRBD1 (6 bases). The sequence was obtained from a woman aged 70-85 years with renal cell carcinoma. Sample: blood, taken from a patient whose treatment included radiotherapy and nephrectomy. The chain's CDR3 is CASSQGVVTGPSGYTF. CDR3 coding DNA: TGCGCCAGCAGCCAAGGGGTCGTAACAGGGCCTAGTGGCTACACCTTC.